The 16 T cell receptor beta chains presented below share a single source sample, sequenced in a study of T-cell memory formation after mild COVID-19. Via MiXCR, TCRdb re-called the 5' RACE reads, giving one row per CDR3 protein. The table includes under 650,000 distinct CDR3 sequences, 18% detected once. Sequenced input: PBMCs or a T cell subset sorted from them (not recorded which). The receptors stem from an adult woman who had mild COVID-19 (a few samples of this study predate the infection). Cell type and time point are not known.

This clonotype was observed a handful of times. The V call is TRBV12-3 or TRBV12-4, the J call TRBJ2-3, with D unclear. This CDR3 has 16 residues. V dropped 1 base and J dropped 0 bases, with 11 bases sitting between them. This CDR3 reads CASSLEAVRSTDTQYF. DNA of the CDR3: TGTGCCAGCAGTTTAGAGGCAGTACGCAGCACAGATACGCAGTATTTT.

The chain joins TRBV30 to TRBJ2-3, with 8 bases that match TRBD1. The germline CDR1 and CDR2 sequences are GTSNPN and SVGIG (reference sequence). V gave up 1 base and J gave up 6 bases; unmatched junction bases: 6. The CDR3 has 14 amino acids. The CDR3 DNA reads TGTGCCTGGAGTGAAGGACAGGGTGACGATACGCAGTATTTT. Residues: CAWSEGQGDDTQYF.

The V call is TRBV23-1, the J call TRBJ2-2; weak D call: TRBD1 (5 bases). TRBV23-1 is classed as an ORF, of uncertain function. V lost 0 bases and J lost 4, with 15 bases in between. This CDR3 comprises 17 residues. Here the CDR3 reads CASSQSYCRDGTGELFF. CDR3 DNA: TGCGCCAGCAGTCAATCCTATTGCAGGGATGGCACCGGGGAGCTGTTTTTT.

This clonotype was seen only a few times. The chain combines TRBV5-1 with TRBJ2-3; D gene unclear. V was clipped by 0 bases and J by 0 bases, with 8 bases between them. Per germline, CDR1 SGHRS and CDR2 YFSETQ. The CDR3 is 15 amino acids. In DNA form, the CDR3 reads TGCGCCAGCAGCTTGGAACTGGCCAGCACAGATACGCAGTATTTT. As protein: CASSLELASTDTQYF.

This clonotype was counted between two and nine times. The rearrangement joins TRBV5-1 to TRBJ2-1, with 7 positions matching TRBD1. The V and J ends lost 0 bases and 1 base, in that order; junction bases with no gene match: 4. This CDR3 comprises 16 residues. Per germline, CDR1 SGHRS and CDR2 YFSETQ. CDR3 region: CASSLEEGASYNEQFF. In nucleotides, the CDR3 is TGCGCCAGCAGCTTGGAAGAGGGGGCTTCCTACAATGAGCAGTTCTTC.

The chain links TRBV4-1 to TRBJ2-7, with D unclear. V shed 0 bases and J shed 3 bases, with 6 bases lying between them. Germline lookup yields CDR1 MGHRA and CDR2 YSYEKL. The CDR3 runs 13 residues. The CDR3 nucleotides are TGCGCCAGCAGCCAAGATGGAGACTACGAGCAGTACTTC. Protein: CASSQDGDYEQYF.

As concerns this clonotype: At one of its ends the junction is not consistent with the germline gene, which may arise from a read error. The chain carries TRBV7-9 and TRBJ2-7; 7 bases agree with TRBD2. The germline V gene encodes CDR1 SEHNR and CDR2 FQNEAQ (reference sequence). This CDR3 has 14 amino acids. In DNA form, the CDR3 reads TGTGCCAGCAGCTTGTGGGAGGGACGGTACGGGCAGTACTTC. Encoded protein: CASSLWEGRYGQYF.

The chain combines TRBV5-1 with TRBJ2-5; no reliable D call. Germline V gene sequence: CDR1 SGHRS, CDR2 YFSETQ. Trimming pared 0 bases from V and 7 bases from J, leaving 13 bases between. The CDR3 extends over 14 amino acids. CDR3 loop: CASSLDGRPGTQYF. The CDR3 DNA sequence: TGCGCCAGCAGCTTGGACGGGCGGCCCGGGACCCAGTACTTC.

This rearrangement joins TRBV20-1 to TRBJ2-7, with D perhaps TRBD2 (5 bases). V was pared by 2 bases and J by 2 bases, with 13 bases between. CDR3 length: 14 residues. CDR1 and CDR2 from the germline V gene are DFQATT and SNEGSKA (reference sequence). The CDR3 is CSARTSPGAYEQYF. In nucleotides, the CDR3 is TGCAGTGCTAGAACCTCTCCCGGGGCCTACGAGCAGTACTTC.

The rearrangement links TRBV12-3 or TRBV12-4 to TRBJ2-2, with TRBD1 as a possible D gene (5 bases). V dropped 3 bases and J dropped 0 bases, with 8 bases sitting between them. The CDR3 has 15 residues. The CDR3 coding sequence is TGTGCCAGCAGTTTGGGGCCGACGAACACCGGGGAGCTGTTTTTT. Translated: CASSLGPTNTGELFF.

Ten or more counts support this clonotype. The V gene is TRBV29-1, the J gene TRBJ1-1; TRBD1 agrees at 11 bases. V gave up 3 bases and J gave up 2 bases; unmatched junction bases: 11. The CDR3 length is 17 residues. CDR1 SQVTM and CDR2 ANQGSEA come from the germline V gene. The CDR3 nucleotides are TGCAGCGTTGATTCTCCCGGACAGGGGGCACTCAACACTGAAGCTTTCTTT. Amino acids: CSVDSPGQGALNTEAFF.

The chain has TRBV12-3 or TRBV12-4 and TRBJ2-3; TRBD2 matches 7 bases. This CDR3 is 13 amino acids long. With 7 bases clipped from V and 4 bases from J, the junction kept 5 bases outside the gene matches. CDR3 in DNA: TGTGCCAGCACCCATGCGGGGGCAGATACGCAGTATTTT. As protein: CASTHAGADTQYF.

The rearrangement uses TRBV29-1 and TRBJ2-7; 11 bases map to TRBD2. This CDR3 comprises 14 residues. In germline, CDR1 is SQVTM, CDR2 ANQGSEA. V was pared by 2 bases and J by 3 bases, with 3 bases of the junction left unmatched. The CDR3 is CSVEIAGGSYEQYF. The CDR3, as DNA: TGCAGCGTTGAAATAGCGGGGGGGAGCTACGAGCAGTACTTC.

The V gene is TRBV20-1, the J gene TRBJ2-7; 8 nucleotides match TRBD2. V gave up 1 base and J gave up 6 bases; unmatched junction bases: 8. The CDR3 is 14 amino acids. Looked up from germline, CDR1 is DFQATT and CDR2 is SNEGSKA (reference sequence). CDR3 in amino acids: CSARAEREYAEQYF. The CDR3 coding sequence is TGCAGTGCTAGAGCGGAGCGGGAGTATGCCGAGCAGTACTTC.

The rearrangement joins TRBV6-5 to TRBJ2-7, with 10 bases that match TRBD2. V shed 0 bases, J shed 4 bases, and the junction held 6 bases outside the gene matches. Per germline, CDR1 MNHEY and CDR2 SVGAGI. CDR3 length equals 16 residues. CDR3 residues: CASSYSLAGVLYEQYF. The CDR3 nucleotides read TGTGCCAGCAGTTACTCCCTAGCGGGAGTGTTGTACGAGCAGTACTTC.

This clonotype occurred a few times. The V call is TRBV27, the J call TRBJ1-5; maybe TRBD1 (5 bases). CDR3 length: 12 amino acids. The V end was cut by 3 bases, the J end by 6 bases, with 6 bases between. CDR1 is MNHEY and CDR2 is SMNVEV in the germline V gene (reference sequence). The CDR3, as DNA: TGTGCCAGCAGTTTCCAGGGTCAGCCCCAGCATTTT. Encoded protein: CASSFQGQPQHF.